This T cell receptor (beta chain) is drawn from a study of T cells in Graves' hyperthyroidism and ophthalmopathy. Broader study findings: Most thyroid clonotypes that were expanded above 0.001 also turned up in blood. Ophthalmopathy was distinguished from stable hyperthyroidism by 13 V-J signatures.

From germline, CDR1 is DFQATT and CDR2 SNEGSKA (reference sequence). With 3 bases removed from V and 6 bases from J, the gap between germline ends came to 15 bases. The CDR3 has 13 amino acids. Many counts were recorded for this clonotype. Its antigen is still unknown. Amplification targeted TCR beta CDR3 regions from RNA transcripts. The HTBI primer set was used in a first-round RT-PCR of the TCR CDR3. Using its own MiXCR run on the multiplex PCR reads, TCRdb lists one record per CDR3 protein. Of roughly 150,000 distinct CDR3 sequences listed, about 9.4% are singletons. The sequence came from a woman aged 18-30 years with Graves' hyperthyroidism that later progressed to Graves' ophthalmopathy. V is TRBV20-1 and J is TRBJ2-7; D is undetermined. Sequencing was performed on blood. CDR3 nucleotides: TGCAGTGCTAGGAGGCGCGGACGCACCGAGCAGTACTTC. Its protein is CSARRRGRTEQYF.